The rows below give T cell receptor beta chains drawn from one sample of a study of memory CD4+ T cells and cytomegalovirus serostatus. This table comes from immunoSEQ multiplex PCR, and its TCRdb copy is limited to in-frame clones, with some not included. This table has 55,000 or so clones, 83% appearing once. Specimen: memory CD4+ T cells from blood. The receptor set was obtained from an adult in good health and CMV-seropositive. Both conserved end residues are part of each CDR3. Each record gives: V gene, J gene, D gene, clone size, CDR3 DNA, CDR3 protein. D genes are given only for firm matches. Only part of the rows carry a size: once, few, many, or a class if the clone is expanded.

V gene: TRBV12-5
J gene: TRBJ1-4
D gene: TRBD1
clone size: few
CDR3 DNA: TGTGCTAGTGGTTTATTTAACAGGGGGAAACTGTTTTTT
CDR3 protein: CASGLFNRGKLFF

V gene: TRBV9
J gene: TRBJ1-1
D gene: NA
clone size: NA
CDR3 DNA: TGTGCCAGCAGCGTCCAAGGGACACCGAACACTGAAGCTTTCTTT
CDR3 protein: CASSVQGTPNTEAFF

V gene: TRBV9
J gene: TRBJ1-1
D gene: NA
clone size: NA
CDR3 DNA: TGTGCCAGCAGCCGGGGGTCGGCTACTGAAGCTTTCTTT
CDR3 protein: CASSRGSATEAFF

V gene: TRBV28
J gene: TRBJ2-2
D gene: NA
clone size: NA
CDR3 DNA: TGTGCCAGCAGTATAGCCGGGACCAAATTCACCGGGGAGCTGTTTTTT
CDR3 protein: CASSIAGTKFTGELFF

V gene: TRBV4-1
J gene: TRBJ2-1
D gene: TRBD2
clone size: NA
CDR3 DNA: TGCGCCAGCAGCCAAGTAGCAGCGGGGGGGTACAATGAGCAGTTCTTC
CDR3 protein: CASSQVAAGGYNEQFF

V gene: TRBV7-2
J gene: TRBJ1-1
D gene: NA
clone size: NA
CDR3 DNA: TGTGCCAGCAGCCTATACAGGGTAAACACTGAAGCTTTCTTT
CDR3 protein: CASSLYRVNTEAFF

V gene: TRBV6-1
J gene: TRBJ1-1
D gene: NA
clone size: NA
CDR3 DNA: TGTGCCAGCAGTTTGGGACGGATGAACACTGAAGCTTTCTTT
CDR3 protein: CASSLGRMNTEAFF

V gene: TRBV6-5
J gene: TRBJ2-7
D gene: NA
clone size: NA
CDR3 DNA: TGTGCCAGCAGTTACTCTCCGGGGAACCTAGGCGAGCAGTACTTC
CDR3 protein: CASSYSPGNLGEQYF

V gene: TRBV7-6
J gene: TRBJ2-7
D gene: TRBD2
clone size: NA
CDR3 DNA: TGTGCCAGCAGCCGGAGTGGGACTAGCGGGTCCTACGAGCAGTACTTC
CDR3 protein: CASSRSGTSGSYEQYF

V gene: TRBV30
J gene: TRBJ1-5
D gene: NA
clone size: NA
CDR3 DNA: TGTGCCTGGGGTGAAAGGAACCGACAGCCCCAGCATTTT
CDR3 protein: CAWGERNRQPQHF

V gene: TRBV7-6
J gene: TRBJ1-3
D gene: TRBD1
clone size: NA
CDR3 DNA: TGTGCCAGCAGCGTTTCCAGGGGGTCTGGAAACACCATATATTTT
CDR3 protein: CASSVSRGSGNTIYF

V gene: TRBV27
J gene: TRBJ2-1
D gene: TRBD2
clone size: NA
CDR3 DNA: TGTGCCAGCAGTTCCAGTCTAGCGGGGGCTGGGAATGAGCAGTTCTTC
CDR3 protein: CASSSSLAGAGNEQFF

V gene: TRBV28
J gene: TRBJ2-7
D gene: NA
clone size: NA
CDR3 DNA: TGTGCCAGCACGGGCGGGTCCTCCTACGAGCAGTACTTC
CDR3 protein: CASTGGSSYEQYF

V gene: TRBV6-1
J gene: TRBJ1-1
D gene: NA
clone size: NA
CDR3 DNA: TGTGCCAGCAGGGCCTGGCAGGGATTGAACACTGAAGCTTTCTTT
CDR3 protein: CASRAWQGLNTEAFF

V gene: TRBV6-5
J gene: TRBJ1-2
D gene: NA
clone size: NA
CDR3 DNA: TGTGCCAGCAGTCGGACTCAGGGGAAATATGGCTACACCTTC
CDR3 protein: CASSRTQGKYGYTF

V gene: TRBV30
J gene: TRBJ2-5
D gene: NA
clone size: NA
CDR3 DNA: TGTGCCACCCGGGGGACTCAAGAGACCCAGTACTTC
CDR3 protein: CATRGTQETQYF

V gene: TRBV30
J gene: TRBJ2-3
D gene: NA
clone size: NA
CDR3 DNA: TGTGCCTGGAACCCGGGGACGAGCACAGATACGCAGTATTTT
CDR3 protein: CAWNPGTSTDTQYF

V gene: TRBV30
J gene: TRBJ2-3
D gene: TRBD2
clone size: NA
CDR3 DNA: TGTGCCTGGCTAGCGGGGAGCACAGATACGCAGTATTTT
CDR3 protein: CAWLAGSTDTQYF

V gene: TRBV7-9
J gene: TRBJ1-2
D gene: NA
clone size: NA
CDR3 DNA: TGTGCCAGCAGCTTATCGACAGCCAACTATGGCTACACCTTC
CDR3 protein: CASSLSTANYGYTF

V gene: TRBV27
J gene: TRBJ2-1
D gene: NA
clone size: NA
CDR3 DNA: TGTGCCAGCAGCCGCAGGCTGAGCTCCTACAATGAGCAGTTCTTC
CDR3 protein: CASSRRLSSYNEQFF